A single sample is the source of the 31 T cell receptor beta chains below, sequenced in a study of T cells in Graves' hyperthyroidism and ophthalmopathy. TCR beta CDR3 regions were amplified from RNA transcripts. The HTBI primer set served for first-round RT-PCR of the TCR CDR3. A single record per CDR3 protein comes from TCRdb applying MiXCR to the multiplex PCR reads. The sample consists of around 600,000 distinct CDR3 sequences, around 13% of them appearing once. The material sequenced was blood. The receptors were sampled from a woman aged 50 to 60 with Graves' ophthalmopathy.

At least ten counts were recorded for this clonotype. The chain has TRBV20-1 and TRBJ2-3; D remains unclear. Germline V gene sequence: CDR1 DFQATT, CDR2 SNEGSKA (reference sequence). The V end lost 7 bases, the J end lost 3 bases, and 8 bases lay between the germline ends. This CDR3 region has 11 residues. In DNA, the CDR3 is TGCAGTGTGACTCTTACAGATACGCAGTATTTT. Translating it yields CSVTLTDTQYF.

Many counts were recorded for this clonotype. The rearrangement uses TRBV7-9 and TRBJ2-7, with D perhaps matching TRBD1 or TRBD2 (5 bases each). This CDR3 comprises 15 residues. The V end was cut by 4 bases, the J end by 2 bases, with 15 bases between. The germline V gene encodes CDR1 SEHNR and CDR2 FQNEAQ (reference sequence). The CDR3 DNA reads as TGTGCCAGCAGCTCTGGGACCACTCAAACCTACGAGCAGTACTTC. Protein: CASSSGTTQTYEQYF.

This clonotype was picked up many times. This chain uses TRBV2 with TRBJ2-7; 9 bases are shared with TRBD1. The CDR3 runs 16 residues. Losses at the gene ends were 2 bases for V and 5 bases for J; bases not matched to a gene: 10. Germline lookup yields CDR1 SNHLY and CDR2 FYNNEI. CDR3 sequence: CASSEYWTGAFDEQYF. DNA for the CDR3: TGTGCCAGCAGTGAATACTGGACAGGGGCCTTTGACGAGCAGTACTTC.

The chain has TRBV28 and TRBJ2-2; 7 bases map to TRBD2. This CDR3 spans 14 amino acids. Germline V gene data show CDR1 as MDHEN and CDR2 as SYDVKM. J lost 8 bases, V lost 3 bases, and 6 bases had no gene match. CDR3 protein: CASSLGRENGELFF. The CDR3 DNA reads as TGTGCCAGCAGTTTGGGGCGGGAGAATGGGGAGCTGTTTTTT.

The chain carries TRBV28 and TRBJ2-3, with D maybe TRBD2 (5 bases). The CDR3 runs 17 residues. V was pared by 3 bases and J by 3 bases, with 19 bases between. Germline V gives CDR1 MDHEN, CDR2 SYDVKM. The DNA of the CDR3 is TGTGCCAGCAGTTTCGAGGGAACCGGCGTCGGTACAGATACGCAGTATTTT. This translates into CASSFEGTGVGTDTQYF.

This clonotype was seen at least ten times. The rearrangement links TRBV12-3 or TRBV12-4 to TRBJ2-3, with 8 nucleotides matching TRBD1. CDR3 size: 13 residues. Trimming at V came to 3 bases and at J to 6 bases, leaving 2 bases not matched to a gene. The CDR3 protein is CASSFQGADTQYF. The CDR3 DNA follows: TGTGCCAGCAGTTTTCAGGGGGCGGATACGCAGTATTTT.

This clonotype has ten or more counts. The chain uses TRBV18 and TRBJ2-4; 8 positions agree with TRBD1. V gave up 3 bases and J gave up 9 bases; unmatched junction bases: 16. The germline gives CDR1 KGHSH, CDR2 LQKENI. The CDR3 has 17 residues. CDR3 protein: CASSPPGQASLGGIQYF. CDR3 sequence (DNA): TGTGCCAGCTCACCGCCGGGACAGGCCTCCCTTGGGGGCATTCAGTACTTC.

This clonotype was seen many times. This chain uses TRBV2 with TRBJ2-5; 12 bases are a match to TRBD1. This CDR3 has 16 residues. Germline V gene sequence: CDR1 SNHLY, CDR2 FYNNEI. The J segment lost 6 bases and the V segment lost 7 bases, leaving 12 bases of the junction unmatched. The CDR3 loop is CASKTGTGGFQQTQYF. As DNA, the CDR3 is TGTGCCAGCAAGACAGGGACAGGGGGCTTTCAACAGACCCAGTACTTC.

The chain employs TRBV6-2 or TRBV6-3 and TRBJ2-5; 12 bases line up with TRBD2. The CDR3 is 16 residues long. Per germline, CDR1 MNHEY and CDR2 SVGEGT. Germline trimming cut 6 bases from V and 9 bases from J; bases unmatched to any gene: 14. The CDR3 DNA is TGTGCCAGCAGCGTCCTAGCGGGAGGGCCCACAGGGCCCCAGTACTTC. The encoded protein is CASSVLAGGPTGPQYF.

This clonotype was recorded many times. The chain is built from TRBV5-6 and TRBJ1-1; 9 bases are shared with TRBD1. This CDR3 spans 17 amino acids. The trim removed 0 bases at V and 0 bases at J, leaving 6 bases unmatched. The germline CDR1 and CDR2 sequences are SGHDT and YYEEEE. The CDR3 region is CASSLVTGGILNTEAFF. CDR3 nucleotides: TGTGCCAGCAGCTTGGTAACAGGGGGCATCCTGAACACTGAAGCTTTCTTT.

Many counts were recorded for this clonotype. The chain uses TRBV7-3 and TRBJ2-3, with 15 bases matching TRBD2. The CDR3 is 17 residues long. Germline values: CDR1 SGHTA, CDR2 FQGTGA. The junction had 2 bases not matched to a gene; V was cut back by 1 base and J by 3 bases. The DNA of the CDR3 is TGTGCCAGCAGCTTAAGGACTAGCGGGAGGGAGACAGATACGCAGTATTTT. It specifies CASSLRTSGRETDTQYF.

The chain uses TRBV28 and TRBJ2-3; 8 positions agree with TRBD1. Per the germline V gene, CDR1 is MDHEN and CDR2 is SYDVKM. Unmatched junction bases numbered 11, after V lost 4 bases and J lost 2 bases. This CDR3 is 17 amino acids long. The CDR3 DNA reads as TGTGCCAGCAGTTCCCCCCGGACAGGGAAATTCACAGATACGCAGTATTTT. It translates to CASSSPRTGKFTDTQYF.

This clonotype was observed a handful of times. This chain links TRBV11-1 with TRBJ2-5; possible D gene TRBD1, 6 bases. Germline V gene lookup returns CDR1 SGHAT and CDR2 FQDESV (reference sequence). The CDR3 has 15 amino acids. Trimming cost V 1 base and J 7 bases, with 16 bases left between them. The CDR3 DNA follows: TGTGCCAGCAGCTTAGGTGGCCAGGGGTGGGGGACCCAGTACTTC. Its protein product is CASSLGGQGWGTQYF.

The genes are TRBV7-2 and TRBJ2-7; 7 positions match TRBD1. Germline V gene data show CDR1 as SGHTA and CDR2 as FQGNSA. V lost 1 base to trimming and J lost 1 base; unmatched junction nucleotides: 7. This CDR3 has 16 residues. CDR3 in DNA: TGTGCCAGCAGCTTAGTCTGGGGACAGCCTTCCTACGAGCAGTACTTC. It is translated as CASSLVWGQPSYEQYF.

The rearrangement uses TRBV7-4 and TRBJ2-7; 7 bases line up with TRBD2. This CDR3 spans 14 amino acids. Germline V gene data show CDR1 as SGHVT and CDR2 as SQSDAQ. Germline trimming cut 5 bases from V and 5 bases from J; bases unmatched to any gene: 9. The CDR3 reads CASSQAGRVDEQYF. Written as DNA, the CDR3 is TGTGCCAGCAGCCAGGCGGGGAGGGTGGACGAGCAGTACTTC. Full variable domain (outside the CDR3, taken from reference TRBV7-4 and TRBJ2-7): GAGVSQSPRYKVAKRGRDVALRCDSISGHVTLYWYRQTLGQGSEVLTYSQSDAQRDKSGRPSGRFSAERPERSVSTLKIQRTEQGDSAVYLCASSQAGRVDEQYFGPGTRLTVT.

This clonotype was seen at least ten times. J is TRBJ1-6 and V is TRBV27, with 10 bases aligning to TRBD1. The length of the CDR3 is 14 residues. Germline V CDR1 and CDR2: MNHEY, SMNVEV (reference sequence). V lost 5 bases to trimming and J lost 8 bases; unmatched junction nucleotides: 3. CDR3 loop: CASSAGTGDSPLHF. As DNA, the CDR3 is TGTGCCAGCAGTGCCGGGACAGGGGATTCACCCCTCCACTTT.

This clonotype was found many times. V gene TRBV6-6 combines with J gene TRBJ2-1, with D tentatively TRBD2 (6 bases). Germline-derived CDR1 and CDR2 are MNHNY and SVGAGI (reference sequence). This CDR3 comprises 16 residues. V was cut by 0 bases and J by 3 bases, with 12 bases left in between. The CDR3 loop is CASSYSVAEFYNEQFF. CDR3 sequence (DNA): TGTGCCAGCAGTTACTCGGTAGCGGAATTCTACAATGAGCAGTTCTTC.

This clonotype was seen a few times. The chain links TRBV20-1 to TRBJ2-7; 13 bases line up with TRBD2. CDR1 is DFQATT and CDR2 is SNEGSKA in the germline V gene (reference sequence). The junction had 2 bases not matched to a gene; V was cut back by 0 bases and J by 3 bases. CDR3 length equals 15 residues. The CDR3 region is CSAREGLAGYYEQYF. For the CDR3, the DNA is TGCAGTGCTAGAGAGGGACTAGCGGGGTACTACGAGCAGTACTTC.

The CDR3 region has the DNA TGTGCCAGCAAGGGGAGACCGGCGGGCACTGAAGCTTTCTTT. It codes for CASKGRPAGTEAFF. The chain joins TRBV6-1 to TRBJ1-1, with D maybe TRBD1 (5 bases). With 7 bases removed from V and 4 bases from J, the gap between germline ends came to 16 bases. Germline lookup yields CDR1 MNHNS and CDR2 SASEGT. This CDR3 has 14 amino acids.

This clonotype has a count of ten or more. CDR3 protein: CASRRDEETQYF. The DNA of the CDR3 is TGTGCCAGCAGACGGGACGAAGAGACCCAGTACTTC. J is TRBJ2-5 and V is TRBV7-2, with D perhaps assigned TRBD1 or TRBD2 (5 bases each). With 6 bases removed from V and 3 bases from J, the gap between germline ends came to 8 bases. Germline V gene lookup returns CDR1 SGHTA and CDR2 FQGNSA. CDR3 size: 12 residues.

The genes are TRBV12-3 or TRBV12-4 and TRBJ1-6; D gene unclear. V was shortened by 7 bases and J by 0 bases, with 10 bases between the two germline ends. The CDR3 covers 15 residues. The CDR3 region is CASKDGSSYNSPLHF. The CDR3 bases are TGTGCCAGCAAAGACGGGAGCTCCTATAATTCACCCCTCCACTTT.

This clonotype has more than one count but fewer than ten. The rearrangement uses TRBV5-1 and TRBJ1-6; D is uncertain. The CDR3 loop spans 14 amino acids. Trimming took 0 bases from V and 2 from J, leaving 3 bases between them. Germline CDR1 is SGHRS and CDR2 is YFSETQ. The CDR3 protein is CASSLDPYNSPLHF. The CDR3 DNA sequence: TGCGCCAGCAGCTTGGATCCCTATAATTCACCCCTCCACTTT.

The chain is built from TRBV11-2 and TRBJ2-3; the D gene is possibly TRBD2 (5 bases). V lost 6 bases to trimming and J lost 4 bases, with 11 bases between them. From germline, CDR1 is SGHAT and CDR2 FQNNGV. The CDR3 runs to 13 residues. CDR3 protein: CASRGELADTQYF. CDR3 coding DNA: TGTGCCAGCAGGGGAGAGTTGGCAGATACGCAGTATTTT.

This clonotype was counted only a few times. This chain links TRBV30 with TRBJ1-2; D is unclear. In germline, CDR1 is GTSNPN, CDR2 SVGIG (reference sequence). The CDR3 is 13 amino acids. Trimming took off 0 bases at V and 0 bases at J, with 5 bases between the two ends. The CDR3 nucleotides are TGTGCCTGGAGTGTACTTGCTAACTATGGCTACACCTTC. Protein product: CAWSVLANYGYTF.

This clonotype appeared many times. This chain joins TRBV7-9 and TRBJ1-2; D remains ambiguous. The CDR3 is 13 amino acids. Deletions cut 1 base from V and 6 bases from J, with 9 bases between. Germline CDR1 reads SEHNR; CDR2 reads FQNEAQ (reference sequence). The CDR3 is CASSLERDDGYTF. DNA of the CDR3: TGTGCCAGCAGCTTAGAGAGGGATGATGGCTACACCTTC.

Ten or more counts support this clonotype. This CDR3 reads CASSFRAPPTEAFF. The CDR3 DNA is TGTGCCAGCAGTTTTAGGGCGCCGCCCACTGAAGCTTTCTTT. The rearrangement joins TRBV12-3 or TRBV12-4 to TRBJ1-1; D unresolved. The germline V and J ends were trimmed by 3 bases and 4 bases, with 12 bases remaining between them. The CDR3 consists of 14 residues.

The table lists this clonotype with many counts. The rearrangement joins TRBV13 to TRBJ2-5; TRBD2 matches 8 bases. J gave up 6 bases and V 0 bases, and 3 bases lay outside the gene matches. This CDR3 region has 14 residues. CDR1 is PRHDT and CDR2 is FYEKMQ in the germline V gene (reference sequence). The CDR3 nucleotides are TGTGCCAGCAGCTTAGGAGGGACTAGTCAGACCCAGTACTTC. Its translation: CASSLGGTSQTQYF. The full variable domain, its missing parts supplied by reference TRBV13 and TRBJ2-5, is AAGVIQSPRHLIKEKRETATLKCYPIPRHDTVYWYQQGPGQDPQFLISFYEKMQSDKGSIPDRFSAQQFSDYHSELNMSSLELGDSALYFCASSLGGTSQTQYFGPGTRLLVL.

This clonotype was seen more than once but under ten times. V and J are TRBV19 and TRBJ2-7, with a weak D call TRBD2 (5 bases). This CDR3 is built from 13 residues. V was clipped by 1 base and J by 4 bases, with 8 bases between them. The V gene's germline CDR1 is LNHDA and CDR2 SQIVND (reference sequence). As DNA, the CDR3 is TGTGCCAGTAGTATAGGCGGACTTTACGAGCAGTACTTC. This gives the protein CASSIGGLYEQYF.

This clonotype showed up just a few times. V usage is TRBV20-1 and J usage is TRBJ1-5; 9 positions agree with TRBD1. The CDR3 spans 13 residues. The V gene's germline CDR1 is DFQATT and CDR2 SNEGSKA (reference sequence). Unmatched junction bases numbered 4, after V lost 5 bases and J lost 5 bases. This CDR3 reads CSAVQGADQPQHF. CDR3 bases: TGCAGTGCTGTACAGGGGGCTGATCAGCCCCAGCATTTT.

This clonotype was recorded at least ten times. The gene calls are TRBV20-1 and TRBJ2-5; the match to TRBD2 covers 11 bases. Germline loops: CDR1 DFQATT, CDR2 SNEGSKA (reference sequence). This CDR3 spans 14 amino acids. V was pared by 4 bases and J by 4 bases, with 5 bases of the junction left unmatched. CDR3 nucleotide sequence: TGCAGTGCTACCACGACTAGCGGGACAGAGACCCAGTACTTC. Amino acid sequence: CSATTTSGTETQYF.

This sequence joins TRBV6-2 or TRBV6-3 and TRBJ2-5; 15 positions match TRBD2. Looked up from germline, CDR1 is MNHEY and CDR2 is SVGEGT. With 4 bases clipped from V and 6 bases from J, the junction kept 6 bases outside the gene matches. CDR3 length: 16 residues. CDR3 sequence: CASSSRTSGRGKTQYF. CDR3 nucleotide sequence: TGTGCCAGCAGTTCCCGGACTAGCGGGAGGGGGAAGACCCAGTACTTC.